What follows are 20 T cell receptor beta chains derived from one specimen sequenced in a study of blood T cell repertoires in COVID-19 (dated by TCRdb to 2020 to 2021). The protocol used for the library was the immunoSEQ multiplex PCR assay. TCRdb stores this immuneACCESS table with in-frame sequences only. Part of the clones is absent; in the studies checked, under half of the shortfall reflects unresolved V genes, and no reason is known for the rest. This sample lists 85,000 or so clones; about 86% were detected once. The top ten clonotypes cover about 40% of the sample. The sample taken for sequencing was peripheral blood. The receptors originated from a man older than 75 with acute or convalescent COVID-19.

Written as DNA, the CDR3 is TGTGCCAGCAGTTTGCGACCCGGAGGTAATTCACCCCTCCACTTT. This codes for CASSLRPGGNSPLHF. The V gene is TRBV6-5, the J gene TRBJ1-6; D ambiguous. Trimming removed 4 bases at V and 6 bases at J, with 13 bases between. The CDR3 extends over 15 amino acids. The V gene's germline CDR1 is MNHEY and CDR2 SVGAGI.

The chain couples TRBV18 to TRBJ1-5; D is unresolved. The V end was cut by 8 bases, the J end by 2 bases, with 16 bases between. In germline, CDR1 is KGHSH, CDR2 LQKENI. This CDR3 region has 15 residues. In nucleotides, the CDR3 is TGTGCCAGCCCCCCGTCGAGGACTGGCAATCAGCCCCAGCATTTT. Translating it yields CASPPSRTGNQPQHF.

V gene TRBV7-9 combines with J gene TRBJ2-7; 11 nucleotides align to TRBD1. CDR1 is SEHNR, CDR2 FQNEAQ, per germline (reference sequence). The CDR3 spans 14 residues. The junction had 6 bases not matched to a gene; V was cut back by 6 bases and J by 5 bases. CDR3 bases: TGTGCCAGCAGTGTCCGGGACAGGGGGGACGAGCAGTACTTC. Translated, it gives CASSVRDRGDEQYF.

The V and J genes are TRBV7-2 and TRBJ2-7; 7 nucleotides match TRBD2. V lost 1 base and J lost 0; bases outside the gene matches: 3. The germline V gene has CDR1 SGHTA and CDR2 FQGNSA. CDR3 length: 15 residues. The CDR3 DNA sequence: TGTGCCAGCAGCTTAGGGAGCGGGGCCTCCTACGAGCAGTACTTC. Residues: CASSLGSGASYEQYF. The full variable domain, with the rest looked up from reference TRBV7-2 and TRBJ2-7, is GAGVSQSPSNKVTEKGKDVELRCDPISGHTALYWYRQSLGQGLEFLIYFQGNSAPDKSGLPSDRFSAERTGGSVSTLTIQRTQQEDSAVYLCASSLGSGASYEQYFGPGTRLTVT.

V usage is TRBV7-3 and J usage is TRBJ2-3; TRBD1 is a possible D gene (6 bases). This CDR3 comprises 13 residues. Germline values: CDR1 SGHTA, CDR2 FQGTGA. Trimming removed 6 bases at V and 2 bases at J, with 9 bases between. CDR3 protein: CASSRTDTDTQYF. In nucleotides, the CDR3 is TGTGCCAGCAGTAGGACAGACACAGATACGCAGTATTTT.

This clone occurred a few times. The rearrangement uses TRBV4-3 and TRBJ2-7; 9 nucleotides match TRBD1. Germline CDR1 and CDR2: LGHNA and YSLEER. Trimming removed 0 bases from V and 3 bases from J; junction bases left unmatched: 6. This CDR3 region has 16 residues. CDR3 sequence reads: CASSQELGQGIYEQYF. DNA for the CDR3: TGCGCCAGCAGCCAAGAGTTGGGACAGGGCATCTACGAGCAGTACTTC.

The gene calls are TRBV5-1 and TRBJ1-2, with 10 positions matching TRBD1. J was trimmed by 7 bases and V by 4 bases; bases with no gene match: 10. CDR1 is SGHRS and CDR2 is YFSETQ in the germline V gene. The CDR3 sequence is 15 residues long. CDR3 DNA sequence: TGCGCCAGCAGCGCCCGGGACAGGGGTTTAGGTGGCTACACCTTC. Translated, it gives CASSARDRGLGGYTF.

The chain uses TRBV6-2 or TRBV6-3 and TRBJ2-1; D unresolved. V shed 2 bases and J shed 7 bases, with 6 bases lying between them. Germline CDR1 and CDR2: MNHEY and SVGEGT. The CDR3 length is 12 residues. CDR3 bases: TGTGCCAGCAGTTACCTTCCTAATGAGCAGTTCTTC. Its protein product is CASSYLPNEQFF.

V gene TRBV28 combines with J gene TRBJ1-1; D might be TRBD1 (5 bases). The CDR3 extends over 12 amino acids. Trimming left V 1 base short and J 5 bases short, with 5 bases between. CDR1 MDHEN and CDR2 SYDVKM come from the germline V gene. CDR3 sequence reads: CASSLSGTEAFF. The CDR3 bases are TGTGCCAGCAGTTTATCAGGGACTGAAGCTTTCTTT.

The J gene is TRBJ2-3, the V gene TRBV5-4; 7 bases map to TRBD2. This CDR3 region has 15 residues. V was pared by 4 bases and J by 2 bases, with 7 bases of the junction left unmatched. Per the germline V gene, CDR1 is SGHNT and CDR2 is YYREEE (reference sequence). The CDR3 nucleotides read TGTGCCAGCAGCCCAGAGACTAGCTACACAGATACGCAGTATTTT. Translation: CASSPETSYTDTQYF. Looking up the rest from reference TRBV5-4 and TRBJ2-3 gives the full variable domain: ETGVTQSPTHLIKTRGQQVTLRCSSQSGHNTVSWYQQALGQGPQFIFQYYREEENGRGNFPPRFSGLQFPNYSSELNVNALELDDSALYLCASSPETSYTDTQYFGPGTRLTVL.

Written as DNA, the CDR3 is TGCGCCAGCAGCGCTGACAGGGTAGGGACTGAAGCTTTCTTT. It translates to CASSADRVGTEAFF. V and J are TRBV10-2 and TRBJ1-1; 7 positions match TRBD1. Trimming at V came to 6 bases and at J to 5 bases, leaving 9 bases not matched to a gene. Germline V gene lookup returns CDR1 WSHSY and CDR2 SAAADI. CDR3 length: 14 residues.

The rearrangement joins TRBV28 to TRBJ1-5; TRBD1 aligns across 8 bases. The germline CDR1 and CDR2 sequences are MDHEN and SYDVKM. V trimming: 6 bases; J trimming: 9 bases; junction bases outside the gene matches: 7. CDR3 length equals 13 residues. CDR3 amino acids: CASRRDRFGPQHF. CDR3 in DNA: TGTGCCAGCAGAAGGGACAGGTTTGGGCCCCAGCATTTT.

The V and J genes are TRBV15 and TRBJ1-2; the D is unclear. The CDR3 totals 12 residues. With 3 bases removed from V and 6 bases from J, the gap between germline ends came to 8 bases. CDR1 is LNHNV, CDR2 YYDKDF, per germline (reference sequence). CDR3 DNA: TGTGCCACCAGCAGGGGCTGGGATGGCTACACCTTC. Protein product: CATSRGWDGYTF.

This clone appeared a single time. The junction departs from the called germline gene at one end, perhaps through a read error. The chain combines TRBV7-7 with TRBJ2-7, with 9 bases matching TRBD1. The CDR3 consists of 15 residues. Germline V CDR1 and CDR2: SSHAT, FNYEAQ (reference sequence). The CDR3 sequence is CASSYDGTGRYEQYF. The CDR3 DNA sequence: TGTGCTAGCAGCTACGACGGGACAGGGAGGTACGAGCAGTACTTC.

This clone was observed once. The rearrangement links TRBV4-1 to TRBJ2-3; 9 bases are a match to TRBD2. With V trimmed by 1 base and J by 6 bases, 5 bases remained unmatched. The CDR3 runs to 15 residues. From germline, CDR1 is MGHRA and CDR2 YSYEKL. The CDR3 bases are TGCGCCAGCAGCCAAGTGGCTAGCGGGATCGATACGCAGTATTTT. Translated, it gives CASSQVASGIDTQYF.

In its sample, this clone was seen a few times. This sequence joins TRBV6-5 and TRBJ1-1; no reliable D call. The CDR3 has 13 residues. The germline V and J ends were trimmed by 5 bases and 1 base, with 8 bases remaining between them. Germline V gives CDR1 MNHEY, CDR2 SVGAGI. This CDR3 reads CASSLTANTEAFF. In DNA form, the CDR3 reads TGTGCCAGCAGTCTTACAGCGAACACTGAAGCTTTCTTT.

This chain joins TRBV6-5 and TRBJ1-2; no firm D call. V was pared by 6 bases and J by 8 bases, with 22 bases between. The germline V gene encodes CDR1 MNHEY and CDR2 SVGAGI. The CDR3 sequence is 15 residues long. The CDR3 spells CASSYSPWKQTGYTF. The CDR3 region has the DNA TGTGCCAGCAGCTACAGCCCATGGAAACAGACCGGCTACACCTTC.

CDR3 DNA sequence: TGTGCCAGTAGTACACCCCCACGGTTGGGCTACACCTTC. Its protein is CASSTPPRLGYTF. The V call is TRBV19, the J call TRBJ1-2; D unclear. CDR3 length: 13 residues. Germline loops: CDR1 LNHDA, CDR2 SQIVND (reference sequence). Deletions cut 4 bases from V and 8 bases from J, with 14 bases between.

This chain links TRBV7-2 with TRBJ1-5; 8 nucleotides align to TRBD1. CDR3 length equals 17 residues. Unmatched junction bases numbered 14, after V lost 2 bases and J lost 8 bases. Germline V CDR1 and CDR2: SGHTA, FQGNSA. The CDR3 spells CASSLSGGGTGRKPQHF. The CDR3 nucleotides are TGTGCCAGCAGCTTAAGTGGGGGAGGGACAGGTCGAAAGCCCCAGCATTTT.

V is TRBV6-6 and J is TRBJ1-2; no definite D call. V lost 6 bases and J 6 bases, leaving 14 bases between the germline ends. There are 13 residues in the CDR3. Per the germline V gene, CDR1 is MNHNY and CDR2 is SVGAGI (reference sequence). CDR3 amino acids: CASSPQWLDGYTF. The CDR3 bases are TGTGCCAGCAGCCCCCAATGGCTCGATGGCTACACCTTC.